This TCR beta chain was captured in a study of blood T cell repertoires in COVID-19. Study at large: The United States, Italy and Spain provided the acute and convalescent COVID-19 samples.

Measured with immunoSEQ multiplex PCR; TCRdb has only the in-frame clones, and not every one. The table includes 65,000 to 75,000 clones, about 80% detected once. V lost 3 bases and J 5 bases, leaving 11 bases between the germline ends. The V gene's germline CDR1 is SGHVS and CDR2 FQNEAQ. The CDR3 totals 14 residues. The receptor's source is a woman aged 55-70 years with acute or convalescent COVID-19. This chain uses TRBV7-8 with TRBJ1-5, with a possible D match to TRBD1 (6 bases). Sequencing used peripheral blood. Here the CDR3 reads CASSFRGGHQPQHF. In nucleotides, the CDR3 is TGTGCCAGCAGCTTCAGGGGCGGTCATCAGCCCCAGCATTTT.